This T cell receptor (beta chain) stems from a study of T cells in Graves' hyperthyroidism and ophthalmopathy. Overall study context: Blood was drawn when the patient was first diagnosed and still untreated.

This sample holds PBMCs from around 9.9 ml fresh peripheral blood. The CDR3 is 14 amino acids. From germline, CDR1 is MDHEN and CDR2 SYDVKM. Trimming cost V 5 bases and J 7 bases, with 14 bases left between them. The TCR beta CDR3 regions underwent amplification using RNA transcripts as the source. When the TCR CDR3 underwent first-round RT-PCR, the HTBI primer set was used. Each CDR3 protein is one row after TCRdb ran MiXCR on the multiplex PCR reads. Found here are roughly 720,000 distinct CDR3 sequences, 15% to 20% of them singletons; the top ten hold roughly 16%. This clonotype was counted a few times. As yet, its antigen is unknown. Study results and limitations: Onset of ophthalmopathy came a median approximately 6.5 months after the model predicted it.

This clonotype was obtained from a man in his fifties or sixties with Graves' hyperthyroidism. Sequenced material: blood. The chain uses TRBV28 and TRBJ2-2; possible D gene TRBD1, 5 bases. The CDR3: CASSLPTGNGELFF. In DNA form, the CDR3 reads TGTGCCAGCAGTCTTCCTACAGGCAACGGGGAGCTGTTTTTT.